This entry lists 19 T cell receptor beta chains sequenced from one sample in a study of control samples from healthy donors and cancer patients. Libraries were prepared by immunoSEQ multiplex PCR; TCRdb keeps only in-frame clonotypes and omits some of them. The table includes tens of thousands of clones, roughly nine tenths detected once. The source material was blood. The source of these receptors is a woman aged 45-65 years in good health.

Here the CDR3 reads CASSPGLAGAGEQYF. As DNA, the CDR3 is TGTGCCAGCAGCCCCGGACTAGCGGGGGCAGGCGAGCAGTACTTC. The chain links TRBV7-7 to TRBJ2-7, with 13 bases aligning to TRBD2. CDR1 is SSHAT, CDR2 FNYEAQ, per germline (reference sequence). Unmatched junction bases numbered 7, after V lost 5 bases and J lost 6 bases. CDR3 length: 15 amino acids. Full variable domain (missing parts from reference TRBV7-7 and TRBJ2-7): GAGVSQSPRYKVTKRGQDVTLRCDPISSHATLYWYQQALGQGPEFLTYFNYEAQPDKSGLPSDRFSAERPEGSISTLTIQRTEQRDSAMYRCASSPGLAGAGEQYFGPGTRLTVT.

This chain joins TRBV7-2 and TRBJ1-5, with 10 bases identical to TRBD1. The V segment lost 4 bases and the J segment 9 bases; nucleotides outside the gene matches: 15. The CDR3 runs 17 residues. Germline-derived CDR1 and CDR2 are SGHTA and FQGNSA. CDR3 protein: CASSSIRRTGGMGPQHF. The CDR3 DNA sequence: TGTGCCAGCAGCTCCATTCGTCGGACAGGGGGGATGGGGCCCCAGCATTTT. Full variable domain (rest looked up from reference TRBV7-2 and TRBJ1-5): GAGVSQSPSNKVTEKGKDVELRCDPISGHTALYWYRQSLGQGLEFLIYFQGNSAPDKSGLPSDRFSAERTGGSVSTLTIQRTQQEDSAVYLCASSSIRRTGGMGPQHFGDGTRLSIL.

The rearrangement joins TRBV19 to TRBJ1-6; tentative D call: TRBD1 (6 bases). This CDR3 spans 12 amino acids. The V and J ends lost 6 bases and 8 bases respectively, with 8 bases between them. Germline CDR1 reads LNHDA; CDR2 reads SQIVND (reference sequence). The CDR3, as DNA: TGTGCCAGTAGACGGACAGATTCACCCCTCCACTTT. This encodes CASRRTDSPLHF.

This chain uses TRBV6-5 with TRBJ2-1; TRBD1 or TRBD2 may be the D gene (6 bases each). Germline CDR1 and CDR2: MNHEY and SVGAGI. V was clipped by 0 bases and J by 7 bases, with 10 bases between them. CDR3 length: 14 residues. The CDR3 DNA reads TGTGCCAGCAGTTACTCCGGGGGCAGGAATGAGCAGTTCTTC. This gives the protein CASSYSGGRNEQFF.

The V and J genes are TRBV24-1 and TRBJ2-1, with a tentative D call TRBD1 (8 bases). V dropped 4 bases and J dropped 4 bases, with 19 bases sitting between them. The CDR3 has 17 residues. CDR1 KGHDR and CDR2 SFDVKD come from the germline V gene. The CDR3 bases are TGTGCCACCAGTGACCCACTGACAGGGGAGGGGTACAATGAGCAGTTCTTC. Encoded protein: CATSDPLTGEGYNEQFF.

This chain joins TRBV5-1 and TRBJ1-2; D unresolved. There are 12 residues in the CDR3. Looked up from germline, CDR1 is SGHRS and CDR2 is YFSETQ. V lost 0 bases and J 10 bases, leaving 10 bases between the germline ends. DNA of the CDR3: TGCGCCAGCAGCTTGGGGTTCTTTAACTACACCTTC. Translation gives CASSLGFFNYTF.

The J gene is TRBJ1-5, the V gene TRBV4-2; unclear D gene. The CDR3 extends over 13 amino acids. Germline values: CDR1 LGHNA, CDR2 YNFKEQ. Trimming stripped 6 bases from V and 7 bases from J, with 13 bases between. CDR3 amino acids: CASSREAGQPQHF. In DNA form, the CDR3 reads TGTGCCAGCAGTCGGGAGGCGGGACAGCCCCAGCATTTT.

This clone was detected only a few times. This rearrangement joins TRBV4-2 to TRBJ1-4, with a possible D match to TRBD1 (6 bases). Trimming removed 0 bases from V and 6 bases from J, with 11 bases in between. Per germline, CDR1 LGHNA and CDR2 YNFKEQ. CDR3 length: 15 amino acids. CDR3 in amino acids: CASSQDWDMDEKLFF. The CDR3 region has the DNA TGTGCCAGCAGCCAAGATTGGGACATGGATGAAAAACTGTTTTTT.

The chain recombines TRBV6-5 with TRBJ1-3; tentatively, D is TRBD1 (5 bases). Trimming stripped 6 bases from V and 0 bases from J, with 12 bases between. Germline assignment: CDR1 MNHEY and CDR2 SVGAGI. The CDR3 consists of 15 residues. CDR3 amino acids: CASSRDSSSGNTIYF. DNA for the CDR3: TGTGCCAGCAGCCGAGACAGTAGCTCTGGAAACACCATATATTTT.

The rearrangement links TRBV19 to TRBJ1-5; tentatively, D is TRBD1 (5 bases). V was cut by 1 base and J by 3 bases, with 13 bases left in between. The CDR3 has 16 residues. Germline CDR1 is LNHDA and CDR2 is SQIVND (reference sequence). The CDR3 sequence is CASSIASARANQPQHF. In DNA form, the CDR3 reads TGTGCCAGTAGTATAGCATCGGCCAGGGCCAATCAGCCCCAGCATTTT.

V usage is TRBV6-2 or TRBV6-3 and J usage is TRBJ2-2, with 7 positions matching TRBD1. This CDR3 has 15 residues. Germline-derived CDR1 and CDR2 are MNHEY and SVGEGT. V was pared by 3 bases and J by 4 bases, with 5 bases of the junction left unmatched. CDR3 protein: CASSYRQGPTGELFF. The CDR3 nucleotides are TGTGCCAGCAGTTATCGACAGGGTCCCACCGGGGAGCTGTTTTTT.

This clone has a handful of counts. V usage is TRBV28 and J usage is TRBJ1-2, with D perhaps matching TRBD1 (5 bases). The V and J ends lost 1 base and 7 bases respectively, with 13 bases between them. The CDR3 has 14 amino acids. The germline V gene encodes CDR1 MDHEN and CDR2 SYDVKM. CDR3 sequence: CASSLLAGRGGYTF. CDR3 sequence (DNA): TGTGCCAGCAGTTTATTGGCAGGGAGAGGTGGCTACACCTTC.

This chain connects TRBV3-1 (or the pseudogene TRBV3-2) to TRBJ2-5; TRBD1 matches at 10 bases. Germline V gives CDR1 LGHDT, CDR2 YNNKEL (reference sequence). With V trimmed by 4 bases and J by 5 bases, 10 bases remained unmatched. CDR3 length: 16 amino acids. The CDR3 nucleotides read TGTGCCAGCAGCCCCAGTCGACAGGGGGCCAGGGAGACCCAGTACTTC. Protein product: CASSPSRQGARETQYF.

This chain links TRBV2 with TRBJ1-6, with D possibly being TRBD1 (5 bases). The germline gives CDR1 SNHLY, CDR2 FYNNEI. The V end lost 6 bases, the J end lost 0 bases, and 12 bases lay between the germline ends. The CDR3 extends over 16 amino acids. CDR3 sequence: CASRDQGNSYNSPLHF. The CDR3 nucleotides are TGTGCCAGCAGGGATCAGGGAAACTCCTATAATTCACCCCTCCACTTT. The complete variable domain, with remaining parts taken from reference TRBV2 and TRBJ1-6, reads EPEVTQTPSHQVTQMGQEVILRCVPISNHLYFYWYRQILGQKVEFLVSFYNNEISEKSEIFDDQFSVERPDGSNFTLKIRSTKLEDSAMYFCASRDQGNSYNSPLHFGNGTRLTVT.

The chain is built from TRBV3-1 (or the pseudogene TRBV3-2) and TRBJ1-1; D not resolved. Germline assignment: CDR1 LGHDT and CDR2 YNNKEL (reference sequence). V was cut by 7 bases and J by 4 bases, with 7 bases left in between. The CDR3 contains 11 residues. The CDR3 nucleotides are TGTGCCAGCACCCAGTCCACTGAAGCTTTCTTT. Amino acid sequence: CASTQSTEAFF.

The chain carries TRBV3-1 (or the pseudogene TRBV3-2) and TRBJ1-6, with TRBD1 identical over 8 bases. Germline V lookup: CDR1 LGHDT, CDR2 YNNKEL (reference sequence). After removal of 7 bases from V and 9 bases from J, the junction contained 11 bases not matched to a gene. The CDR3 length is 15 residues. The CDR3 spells CASTQTGALGSPLHF. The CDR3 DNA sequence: TGTGCCAGCACCCAGACAGGGGCCTTGGGTTCACCCCTCCACTTT.

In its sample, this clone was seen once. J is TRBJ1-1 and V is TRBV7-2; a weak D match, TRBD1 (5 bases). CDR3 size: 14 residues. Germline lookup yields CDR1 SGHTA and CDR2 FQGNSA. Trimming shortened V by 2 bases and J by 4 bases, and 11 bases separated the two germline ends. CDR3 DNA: TGTGCCAGCAGCTTAAAGGGACGCGCCACTGAAGCTTTCTTT. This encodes CASSLKGRATEAFF.

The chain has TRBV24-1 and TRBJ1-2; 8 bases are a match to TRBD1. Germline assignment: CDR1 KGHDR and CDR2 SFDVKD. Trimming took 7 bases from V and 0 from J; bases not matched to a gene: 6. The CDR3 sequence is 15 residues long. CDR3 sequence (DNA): TGTGCCACCAGGACAGGGGACTCGGCTAACTATGGCTACACCTTC. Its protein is CATRTGDSANYGYTF.

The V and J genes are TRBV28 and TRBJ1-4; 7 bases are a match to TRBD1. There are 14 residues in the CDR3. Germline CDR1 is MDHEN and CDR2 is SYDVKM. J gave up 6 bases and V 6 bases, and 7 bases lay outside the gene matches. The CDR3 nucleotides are TGTGCCAGCAGCGCCGGGACAGTCTATGAAAAACTGTTTTTT. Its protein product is CASSAGTVYEKLFF.